A selection of T cell receptor beta chains follows, all from one sample in a study of radiation and T cells in renal cell carcinoma. Assay used: immunoSEQ multiplex PCR; TCRdb lists only in-frame clones, some missing. The data contain fewer than 90,000 clones, approximately 86% of them singletons. The sequencing here drew on blood, taken from a patient whose treatment included radiotherapy and nephrectomy. These receptors originate from a woman aged 45-60 years with renal cell carcinoma. The CDR3 runs from the conserved cysteine through the conserved F or W. D genes are given only for firm matches. Rows give clone size only sometimes, using once, few, many, or a class for an expanded clone.

clone size: -; V gene: TRBV7-8; D gene: TRBD1; J gene: TRBJ1-5; CDR3 DNA: TGTGCCAGCAGCTTAGGCGGGACAGGGTATAGTCAGCCCCAGCATTTT; CDR3 protein: CASSLGGTGYSQPQHF
clone size: -; V gene: TRBV5-1; D gene: -; J gene: TRBJ1-3; CDR3 DNA: TGCGCCAGCAGTAAAGAGAGCGCTGGAAACACCATATATTTT; CDR3 protein: CASSKESAGNTIYF
clone size: -; V gene: TRBV7-2; D gene: TRBD2; J gene: TRBJ2-5; CDR3 DNA: TGTGCCAGCAGTATCCCAGCGGCGTGGGGGGGAGAGACCCAGTACTTC; CDR3 protein: CASSIPAAWGGETQYF
clone size: -; V gene: TRBV28; D gene: -; J gene: TRBJ2-2; CDR3 DNA: TGTGCCAGCAGTCACGGGACAACCGGGGAGCTGTTTTTT; CDR3 protein: CASSHGTTGELFF
clone size: few; V gene: TRBV27; D gene: TRBD1; J gene: TRBJ1-5; CDR3 DNA: TGTGCCAGCAGTCCAGACAGGGATTGGAGCAATCAGCCCCAGCATTTT; CDR3 protein: CASSPDRDWSNQPQHF
clone size: -; V gene: TRBV4-3; D gene: -; J gene: TRBJ2-1; CDR3 DNA: TGCGCCAGCAGCCAAGATAGGAGATACAATGAGCAGTTCTTC; CDR3 protein: CASSQDRRYNEQFF
clone size: -; V gene: TRBV19; D gene: -; J gene: TRBJ2-7; CDR3 DNA: TGTGCCAGTAGTATTGACATGAACTCCTACGAGCAGTACTTC; CDR3 protein: CASSIDMNSYEQYF
clone size: -; V gene: TRBV27; D gene: TRBD1; J gene: TRBJ1-3; CDR3 DNA: TGTGCCAGCAGTCCCGGACAGGGGAACGGAAACACCATATATTTT; CDR3 protein: CASSPGQGNGNTIYF
clone size: -; V gene: TRBV9; D gene: TRBD1; J gene: TRBJ2-7; CDR3 DNA: TGTGCCAGCAGCGTAGGGACAGGGGGCTCCTACGAGCAGTACTTC; CDR3 protein: CASSVGTGGSYEQYF
clone size: -; V gene: TRBV12-5; D gene: -; J gene: TRBJ2-3; CDR3 DNA: TGTGCTAGTGGTTTGGTGGAAGCCCCGGACTTTGCTACGCAGTATTTT; CDR3 protein: CASGLVEAPDFATQYF
clone size: -; V gene: TRBV7-2; D gene: -; J gene: TRBJ2-7; CDR3 DNA: TGTGCCAGCAGCAGGACAGACGAGCAGTACTTC; CDR3 protein: CASSRTDEQYF
clone size: -; V gene: TRBV7-2; D gene: TRBD2; J gene: TRBJ2-3; CDR3 DNA: TGTGCCAGCAGCGCTAGACTAGCGGGGGGCACAGATACGCAGTATTTT; CDR3 protein: CASSARLAGGTDTQYF
clone size: once; V gene: TRBV10-1; D gene: -; J gene: TRBJ2-7; CDR3 DNA: TGCGCCAGCAGCCTTGGCGGTAGCTCCTACGAGCAGTACTTC; CDR3 protein: CASSLGGSSYEQYF
clone size: -; V gene: TRBV20-1; D gene: -; J gene: TRBJ2-7; CDR3 DNA: TGCAGTGCTAGTAAGGGCTACGAGCAGTACTTC; CDR3 protein: CSASKGYEQYF
clone size: -; V gene: TRBV14; D gene: -; J gene: TRBJ2-3; CDR3 DNA: TGTGCCAGCAGCCAACCGAGACACACAGATACGCAGTATTTT; CDR3 protein: CASSQPRHTDTQYF
clone size: -; V gene: TRBV5-1; D gene: -; J gene: TRBJ2-1; CDR3 DNA: TGCGCCAGCAGGCCCCTCCAGGGCTCCTACAATGAGCAGTTCTTC; CDR3 protein: CASRPLQGSYNEQFF
clone size: -; V gene: TRBV7-2; D gene: -; J gene: TRBJ1-3; CDR3 DNA: TGTGCCAGCAGCTTAGCCGCAGGGAATTCTGGAAACACCATATATTTT; CDR3 protein: CASSLAAGNSGNTIYF